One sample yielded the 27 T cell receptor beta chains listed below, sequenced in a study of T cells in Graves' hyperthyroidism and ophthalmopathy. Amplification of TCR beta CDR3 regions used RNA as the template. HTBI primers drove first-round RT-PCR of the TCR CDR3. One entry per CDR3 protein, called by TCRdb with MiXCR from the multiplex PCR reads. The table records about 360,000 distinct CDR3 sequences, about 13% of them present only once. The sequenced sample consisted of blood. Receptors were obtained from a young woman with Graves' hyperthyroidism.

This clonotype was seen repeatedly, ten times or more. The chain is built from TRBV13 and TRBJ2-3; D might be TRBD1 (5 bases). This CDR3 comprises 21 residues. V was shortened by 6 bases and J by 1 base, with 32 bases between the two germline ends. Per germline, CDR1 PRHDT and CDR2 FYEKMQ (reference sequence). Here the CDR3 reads CASRGSPRQRFRGVGTDTQYF. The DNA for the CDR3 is TGTGCCAGCAGAGGTAGCCCGAGACAGCGTTTCCGAGGTGTGGGCACAGATACGCAGTATTTT.

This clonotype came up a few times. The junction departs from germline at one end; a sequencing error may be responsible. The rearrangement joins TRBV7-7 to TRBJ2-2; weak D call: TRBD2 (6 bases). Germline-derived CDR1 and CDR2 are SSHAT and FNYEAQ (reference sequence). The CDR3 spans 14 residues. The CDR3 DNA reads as TGTGCTAGCAGCTCGGGGGTGAACACCGGGGAGCTGTTTTTT. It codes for CASSSGVNTGELFF. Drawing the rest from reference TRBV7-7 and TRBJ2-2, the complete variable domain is GAGVSQSPRYKVTKRGQDVTLRCDPISSHATLYWYQQALGQGPEFLTYFNYEAQPDKSGLPSDRFSAERPEGSISTLTIQRTEQRDSAMYRCASSSGVNTGELFFGEGSRLTVL.

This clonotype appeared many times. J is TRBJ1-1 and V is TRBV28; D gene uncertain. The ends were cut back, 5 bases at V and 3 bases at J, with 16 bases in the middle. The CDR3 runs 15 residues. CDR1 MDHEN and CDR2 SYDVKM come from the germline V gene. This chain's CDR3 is CASSPVGIGYTEAFF. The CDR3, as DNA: TGTGCCAGCAGTCCGGTCGGTATAGGGTACACTGAAGCTTTCTTT.

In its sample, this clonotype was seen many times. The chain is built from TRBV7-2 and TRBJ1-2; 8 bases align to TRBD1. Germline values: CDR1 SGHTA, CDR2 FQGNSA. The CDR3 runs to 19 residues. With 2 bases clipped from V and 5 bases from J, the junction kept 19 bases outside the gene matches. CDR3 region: CASSLYWAGGDETWYGYTF. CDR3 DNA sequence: TGTGCCAGCAGCTTATACTGGGCAGGGGGCGATGAGACTTGGTATGGCTACACCTTC.

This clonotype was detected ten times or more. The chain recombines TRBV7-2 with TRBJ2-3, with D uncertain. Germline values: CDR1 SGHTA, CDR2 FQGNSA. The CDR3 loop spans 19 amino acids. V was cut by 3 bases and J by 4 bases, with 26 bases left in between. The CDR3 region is CASSFGTPGLPLSADTQYF. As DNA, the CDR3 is TGTGCCAGCAGCTTCGGCACACCGGGCCTCCCGCTTAGTGCAGATACGCAGTATTTT.

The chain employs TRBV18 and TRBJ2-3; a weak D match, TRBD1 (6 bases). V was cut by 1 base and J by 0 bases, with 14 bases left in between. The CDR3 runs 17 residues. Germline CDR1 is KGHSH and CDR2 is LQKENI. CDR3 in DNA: TGTGCCAGCTCACCACGTACGGCGCAGGGGAGCACAGATACGCAGTATTTT. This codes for CASSPRTAQGSTDTQYF.

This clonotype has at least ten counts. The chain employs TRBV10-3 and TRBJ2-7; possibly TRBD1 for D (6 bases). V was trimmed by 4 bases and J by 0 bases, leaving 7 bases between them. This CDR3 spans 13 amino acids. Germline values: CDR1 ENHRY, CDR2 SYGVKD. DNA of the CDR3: TGTGCCATCAGTGGGACAGACTCCTACGAGCAGTACTTC. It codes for CAISGTDSYEQYF.

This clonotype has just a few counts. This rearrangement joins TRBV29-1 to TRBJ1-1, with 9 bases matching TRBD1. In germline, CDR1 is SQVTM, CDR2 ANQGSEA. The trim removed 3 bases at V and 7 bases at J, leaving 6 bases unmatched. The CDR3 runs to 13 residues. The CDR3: CSVDSQDRGEAFF. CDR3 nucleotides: TGCAGCGTTGACAGCCAGGACAGGGGTGAAGCTTTCTTT.

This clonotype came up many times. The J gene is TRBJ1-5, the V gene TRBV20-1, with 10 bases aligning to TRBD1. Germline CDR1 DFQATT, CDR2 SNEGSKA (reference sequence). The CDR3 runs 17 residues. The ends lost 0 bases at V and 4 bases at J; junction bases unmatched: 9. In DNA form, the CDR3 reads TGCAGTGCTAGAGATTGGAGGACAGGGGGGACTAATCAGCCCCAGCATTTT. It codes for CSARDWRTGGTNQPQHF.

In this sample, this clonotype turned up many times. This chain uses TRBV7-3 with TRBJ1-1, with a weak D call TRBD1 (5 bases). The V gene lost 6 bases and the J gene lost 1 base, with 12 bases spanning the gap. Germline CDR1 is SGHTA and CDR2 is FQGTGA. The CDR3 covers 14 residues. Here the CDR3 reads CASSEGGANTEAFF. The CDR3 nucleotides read TGTGCCAGCAGTGAAGGAGGGGCGAACACTGAAGCTTTCTTT.

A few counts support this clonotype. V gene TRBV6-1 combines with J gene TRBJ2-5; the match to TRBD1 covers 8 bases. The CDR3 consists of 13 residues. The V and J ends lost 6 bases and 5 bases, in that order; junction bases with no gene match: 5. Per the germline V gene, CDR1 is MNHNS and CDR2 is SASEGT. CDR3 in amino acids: CASRSTGEETQYF. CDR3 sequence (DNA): TGTGCCAGCAGGTCGACAGGGGAGGAGACCCAGTACTTC.

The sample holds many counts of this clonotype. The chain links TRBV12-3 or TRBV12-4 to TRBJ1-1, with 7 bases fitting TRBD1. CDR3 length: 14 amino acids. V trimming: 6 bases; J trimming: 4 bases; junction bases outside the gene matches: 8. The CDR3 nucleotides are TGTGCCAGCAGCGCGACAGGGATGGGCACTGAAGCTTTCTTT. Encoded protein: CASSATGMGTEAFF.

CDR3 residues: CATSDFLGEQYF. CDR3 bases: TGTGCCACCAGTGATTTCCTGGGCGAGCAGTACTTC. The V and J genes are TRBV24-1 and TRBJ2-7; D is ambiguous. Germline V gives CDR1 KGHDR, CDR2 SFDVKD. Trimming cost V 1 base and J 6 bases, with 6 bases left between them. The CDR3 runs 12 residues.

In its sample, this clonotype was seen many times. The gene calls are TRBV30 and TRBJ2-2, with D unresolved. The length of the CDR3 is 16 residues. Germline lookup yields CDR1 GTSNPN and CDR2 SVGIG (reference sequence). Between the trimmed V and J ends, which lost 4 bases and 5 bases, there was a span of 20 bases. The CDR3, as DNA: TGTGCCTGGACCTTTTACCGGAAAGCTTATACCGGGGAGCTGTTTTTT. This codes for CAWTFYRKAYTGELFF.

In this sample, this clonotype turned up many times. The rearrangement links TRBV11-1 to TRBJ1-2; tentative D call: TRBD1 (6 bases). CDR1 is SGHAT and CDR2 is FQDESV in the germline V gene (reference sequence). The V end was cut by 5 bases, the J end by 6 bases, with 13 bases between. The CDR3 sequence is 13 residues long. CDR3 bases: TGTGCCAGCAGCCCCAGGGGCTCGCATGGCTACACCTTC. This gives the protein CASSPRGSHGYTF.

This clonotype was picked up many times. Here the CDR3 reads CASSRTGAGGGYTF. In DNA, the CDR3 is TGTGCCAGCAGTCGTACAGGGGCTGGAGGCGGCTACACCTTC. The gene calls are TRBV7-9 and TRBJ1-2; 7 bases align to TRBD1. V shed 6 bases, J shed 8 bases, and the junction held 12 bases outside the gene matches. The CDR3 runs to 14 residues. Germline values: CDR1 SEHNR, CDR2 FQNEAQ (reference sequence).

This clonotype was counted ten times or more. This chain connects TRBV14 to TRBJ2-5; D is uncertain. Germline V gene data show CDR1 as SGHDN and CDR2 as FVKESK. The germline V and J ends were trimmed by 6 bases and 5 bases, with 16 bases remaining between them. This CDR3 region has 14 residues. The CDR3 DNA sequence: TGTGCCAGCAGTCGCTCGGATGTGGTGGAGACCCAGTACTTC. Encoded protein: CASSRSDVVETQYF.

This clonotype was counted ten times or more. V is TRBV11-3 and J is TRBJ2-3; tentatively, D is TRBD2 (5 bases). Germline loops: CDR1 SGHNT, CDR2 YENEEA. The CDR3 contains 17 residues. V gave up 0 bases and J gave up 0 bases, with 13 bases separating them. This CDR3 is CASSLDSEGLSTDTQYF. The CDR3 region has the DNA TGTGCCAGCAGCTTAGATTCCGAGGGCTTAAGCACAGATACGCAGTATTTT. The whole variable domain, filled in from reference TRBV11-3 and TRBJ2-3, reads EAGVVQSPRYKIIEKKQPVAFWCNPISGHNTLYWYLQNLGQGPELLIRYENEEAVDDSQLPKDRFSAERLKGVDSTLKIQPAELGDSAVYLCASSLDSEGLSTDTQYFGPGTRLTVL.

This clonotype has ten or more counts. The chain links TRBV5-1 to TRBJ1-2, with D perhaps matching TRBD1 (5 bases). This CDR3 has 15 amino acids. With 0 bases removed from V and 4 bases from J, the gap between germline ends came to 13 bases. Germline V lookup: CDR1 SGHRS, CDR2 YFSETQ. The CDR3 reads CASSLGGTEGYGYTF. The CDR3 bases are TGCGCCAGCAGCTTGGGAGGGACGGAGGGCTATGGCTACACCTTC.

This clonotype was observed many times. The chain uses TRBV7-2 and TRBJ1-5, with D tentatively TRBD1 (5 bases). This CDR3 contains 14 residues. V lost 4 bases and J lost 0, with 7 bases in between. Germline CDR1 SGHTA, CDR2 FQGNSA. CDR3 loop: CASSYDSSNQPQHF. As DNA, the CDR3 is TGTGCCAGCAGCTATGACAGTAGCAATCAGCCCCAGCATTTT.

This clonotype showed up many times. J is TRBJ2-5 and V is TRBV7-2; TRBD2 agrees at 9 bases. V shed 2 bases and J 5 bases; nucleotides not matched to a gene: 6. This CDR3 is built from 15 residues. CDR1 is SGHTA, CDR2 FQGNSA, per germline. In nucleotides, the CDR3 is TGTGCCAGCAGCTTACGGCGGGAGGGAAGGGAGACCCAGTACTTC. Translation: CASSLRREGRETQYF.

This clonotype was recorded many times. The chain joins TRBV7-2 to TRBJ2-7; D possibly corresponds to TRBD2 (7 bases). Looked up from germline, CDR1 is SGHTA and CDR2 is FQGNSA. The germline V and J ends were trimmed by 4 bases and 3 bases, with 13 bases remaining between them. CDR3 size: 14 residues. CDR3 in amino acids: CASSYAGAYYEQYF. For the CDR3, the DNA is TGTGCCAGCAGCTATGCGGGGGCGTACTACGAGCAGTACTTC.

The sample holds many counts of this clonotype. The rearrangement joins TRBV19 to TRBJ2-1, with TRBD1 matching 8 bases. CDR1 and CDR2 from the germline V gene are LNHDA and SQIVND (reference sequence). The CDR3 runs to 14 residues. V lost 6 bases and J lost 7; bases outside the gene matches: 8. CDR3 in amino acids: CASRTGTGRNEQFF. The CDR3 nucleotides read TGTGCCAGTAGGACCGGGACAGGCAGAAATGAGCAGTTCTTC.

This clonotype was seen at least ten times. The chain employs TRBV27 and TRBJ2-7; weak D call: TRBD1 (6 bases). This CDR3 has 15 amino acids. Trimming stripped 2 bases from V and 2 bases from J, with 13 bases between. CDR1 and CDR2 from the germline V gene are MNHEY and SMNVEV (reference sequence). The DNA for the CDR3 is TGTGCCAGCAGTTTAGGCGCAGGGGTTGCCTACGAGCAGTACTTC. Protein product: CASSLGAGVAYEQYF.

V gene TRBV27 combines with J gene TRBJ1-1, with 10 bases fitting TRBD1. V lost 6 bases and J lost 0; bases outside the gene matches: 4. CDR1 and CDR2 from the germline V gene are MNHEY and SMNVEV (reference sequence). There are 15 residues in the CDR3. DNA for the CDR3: TGTGCCAGCAGCCACGGGACAGGGGTGAACACTGAAGCTTTCTTT. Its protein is CASSHGTGVNTEAFF.

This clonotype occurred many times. CDR3 loop: CASSLLGGASTDTQYF. Written as DNA, the CDR3 is TGTGCCAGCAGCTTACTAGGGGGCGCAAGCACAGATACGCAGTATTTT. This sequence joins TRBV7-3 and TRBJ2-3; 7 bases fit TRBD1. The CDR3 runs 16 residues. CDR1 is SGHTA, CDR2 FQGTGA, per germline. V was pared by 2 bases and J by 0 bases, with 5 bases of the junction left unmatched.

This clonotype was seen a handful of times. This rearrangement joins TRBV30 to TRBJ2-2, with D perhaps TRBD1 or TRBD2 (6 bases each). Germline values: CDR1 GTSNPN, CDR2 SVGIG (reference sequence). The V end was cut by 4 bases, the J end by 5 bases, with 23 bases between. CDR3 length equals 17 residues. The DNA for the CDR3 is TGTGCCTGGAATAGGGGGGTTGGCCGTCCGGGTACCGGGGAGCTGTTTTTT. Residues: CAWNRGVGRPGTGELFF.